Shown below are 4 T cell receptor beta chains from a single sample sequenced in a study of post-analysis software for immune sequencing data. The study, taken as a whole, reports: Patients carried roughly 5 TRBV segments more frequently than controls did, and TRBV5-6, TRBV5-1 and TRBV20-1 were among them.

The TCR beta cDNA libraries carried unique molecular identifiers. One entry per CDR3 protein, called by TCRdb with MiXCR from the PCR reads. Among roughly 580,000 distinct CDR3 sequences listed, around 44% were seen once. For these receptors, no antigen is known. Source material: blood. These receptors all come from a girl between 5 and 17 years old with multiple sclerosis.

The chain employs TRBV5-1 and TRBJ1-5; 9 nucleotides line up with TRBD1. The CDR3 extends over 15 amino acids. The trim removed 4 bases at V and 3 bases at J, leaving 5 bases unmatched. CDR1 is SGHRS and CDR2 is YFSETQ in the germline V gene. CDR3 residues: CASSGGDRDNQPQHF. CDR3 DNA sequence: TGCGCCAGCAGCGGGGGGGACAGGGACAATCAGCCCCAGCATTTT.

The rearrangement links TRBV6-1 to TRBJ1-2, with 7 bases identical to TRBD1. This CDR3 has 14 residues. In germline, CDR1 is MNHNS, CDR2 SASEGT. Germline trimming cut 3 bases from V and 2 bases from J; bases unmatched to any gene: 3. CDR3 coding DNA: TGTGCCAGCAGTGAGGGGGACAGAAACTATGGCTACACCTTC. Amino acid sequence: CASSEGDRNYGYTF.

This chain connects TRBV3-1 to TRBJ2-3; no firm D call. This CDR3 contains 14 residues. Germline V gene sequence: CDR1 LGHDT, CDR2 YNNKEL (reference sequence). Trimming removed 4 bases at V and 2 bases at J, with 10 bases between. The CDR3 sequence: CASSRTPVTDTQYF. The CDR3 DNA is TGTGCCAGCAGCCGAACTCCCGTCACAGATACGCAGTATTTT.

This clonotype was recorded a few times. The chain is built from TRBV9 and TRBJ2-4; the D gene is possibly TRBD1 (5 bases). The CDR3 spans 15 residues. Germline V gene sequence: CDR1 SGDLS, CDR2 YYNGEE. V gave up 0 bases and J gave up 0 bases, with 7 bases separating them. The CDR3 nucleotides read TGTGCCAGCAGCGTAGGGACAACAGCCAAAAACATTCAGTACTTC. Protein product: CASSVGTTAKNIQYF.